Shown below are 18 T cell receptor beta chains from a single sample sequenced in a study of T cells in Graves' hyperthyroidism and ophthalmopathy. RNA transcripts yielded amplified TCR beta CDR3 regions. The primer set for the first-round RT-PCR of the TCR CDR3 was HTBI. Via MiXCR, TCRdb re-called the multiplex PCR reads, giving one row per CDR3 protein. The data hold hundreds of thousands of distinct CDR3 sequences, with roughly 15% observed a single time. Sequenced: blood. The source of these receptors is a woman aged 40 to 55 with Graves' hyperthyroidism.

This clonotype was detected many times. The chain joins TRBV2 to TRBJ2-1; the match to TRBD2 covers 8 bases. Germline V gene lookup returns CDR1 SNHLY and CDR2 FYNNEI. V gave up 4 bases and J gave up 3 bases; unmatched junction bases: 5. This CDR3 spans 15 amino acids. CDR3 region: CASSVGRGDYNEQFF. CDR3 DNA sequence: TGTGCCAGCAGTGTAGGGCGGGGGGACTACAATGAGCAGTTCTTC.

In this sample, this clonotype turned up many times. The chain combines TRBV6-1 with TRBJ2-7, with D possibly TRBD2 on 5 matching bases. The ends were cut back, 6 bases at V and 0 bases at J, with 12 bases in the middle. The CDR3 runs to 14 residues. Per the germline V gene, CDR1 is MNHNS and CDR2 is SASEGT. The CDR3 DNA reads TGTGCCAGCAGGTCCCTTGGGAGCTCCTACGAGCAGTACTTC. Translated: CASRSLGSSYEQYF.

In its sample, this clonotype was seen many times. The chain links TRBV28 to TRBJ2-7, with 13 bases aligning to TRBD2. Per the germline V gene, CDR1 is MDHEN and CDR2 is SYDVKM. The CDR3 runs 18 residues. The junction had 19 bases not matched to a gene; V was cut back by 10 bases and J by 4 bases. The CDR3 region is CATTPGLAGDIRGYEQYF. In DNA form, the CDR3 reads TGTGCCACCACCCCCGGACTAGCGGGAGATATTCGGGGATACGAGCAGTACTTC.

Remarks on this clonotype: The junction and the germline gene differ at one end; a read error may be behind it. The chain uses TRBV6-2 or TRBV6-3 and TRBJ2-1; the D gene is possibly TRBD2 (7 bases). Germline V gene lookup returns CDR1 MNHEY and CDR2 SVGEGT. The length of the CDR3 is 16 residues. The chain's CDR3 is CASSYHTGRVDNERFF. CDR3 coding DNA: TGTGCCAGCAGTTACCATACAGGGAGGGTGGACAATGAGCGGTTCTTC.

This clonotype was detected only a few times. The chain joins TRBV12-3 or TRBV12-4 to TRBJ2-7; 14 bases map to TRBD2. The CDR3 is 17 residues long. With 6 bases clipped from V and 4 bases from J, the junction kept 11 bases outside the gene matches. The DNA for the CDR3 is TGTGCCAGCAGCCGCCCCGGACTAGCGGGAGGCCCTTACGAGCAGTACTTC. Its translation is CASSRPGLAGGPYEQYF.

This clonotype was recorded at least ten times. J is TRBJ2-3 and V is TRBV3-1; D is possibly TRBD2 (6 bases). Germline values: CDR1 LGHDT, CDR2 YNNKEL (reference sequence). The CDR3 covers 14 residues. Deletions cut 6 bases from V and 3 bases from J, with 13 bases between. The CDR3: CASRTGVRTDTQYF. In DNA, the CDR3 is TGTGCCAGCAGGACGGGAGTTAGAACAGATACGCAGTATTTT.

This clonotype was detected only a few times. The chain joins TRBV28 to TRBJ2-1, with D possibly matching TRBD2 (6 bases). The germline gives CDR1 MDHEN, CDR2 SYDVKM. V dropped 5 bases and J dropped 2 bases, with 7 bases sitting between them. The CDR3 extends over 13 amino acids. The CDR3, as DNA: TGTGCCAGCAGTACTAGCACCTACAATGAGCAGTTCTTC. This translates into CASSTSTYNEQFF.

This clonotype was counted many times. The CDR3 spells CASSYSIVGGPQYTGELFF. In DNA form, the CDR3 reads TGTGCCAGCAGTTACTCGATTGTGGGAGGGCCTCAATACACCGGGGAGCTGTTTTTT. The chain couples TRBV6-6 to TRBJ2-2; 7 bases are a match to TRBD2. The CDR3 is 19 amino acids. Per germline, CDR1 MNHNY and CDR2 SVGAGI (reference sequence). V trimming: 0 bases; J trimming: 3 bases; junction bases outside the gene matches: 13.

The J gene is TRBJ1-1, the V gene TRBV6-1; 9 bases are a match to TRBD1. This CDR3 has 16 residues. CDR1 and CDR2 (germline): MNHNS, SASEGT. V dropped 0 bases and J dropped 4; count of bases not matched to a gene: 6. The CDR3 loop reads CASSEAPTGGFTEAFF. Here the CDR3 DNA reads TGTGCCAGCAGTGAAGCGCCGACAGGGGGGTTCACTGAAGCTTTCTTT.

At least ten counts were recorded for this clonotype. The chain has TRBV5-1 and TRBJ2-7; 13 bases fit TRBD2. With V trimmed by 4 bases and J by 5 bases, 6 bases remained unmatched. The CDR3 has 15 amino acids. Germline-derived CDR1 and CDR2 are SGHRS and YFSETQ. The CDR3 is CASSQGTSGVNEQYF. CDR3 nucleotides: TGCGCCAGCAGCCAGGGGACTAGCGGGGTGAACGAGCAGTACTTC.

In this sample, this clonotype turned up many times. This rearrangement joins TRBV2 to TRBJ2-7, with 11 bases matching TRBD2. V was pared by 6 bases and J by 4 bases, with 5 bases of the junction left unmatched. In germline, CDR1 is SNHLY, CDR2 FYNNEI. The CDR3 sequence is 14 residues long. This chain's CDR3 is CASRTTSGEYEQYF. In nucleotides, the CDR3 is TGTGCCAGCAGAACGACTAGCGGGGAATACGAGCAGTACTTC.

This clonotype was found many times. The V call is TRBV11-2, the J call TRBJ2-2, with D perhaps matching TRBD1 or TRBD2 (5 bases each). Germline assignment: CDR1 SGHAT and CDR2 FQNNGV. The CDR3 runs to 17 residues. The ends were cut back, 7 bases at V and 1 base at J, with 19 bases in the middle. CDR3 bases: TGTGCCAGCACCCGAAGGACCGGGACGGTGAACACCGGGGAGCTGTTTTTT. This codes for CASTRRTGTVNTGELFF.

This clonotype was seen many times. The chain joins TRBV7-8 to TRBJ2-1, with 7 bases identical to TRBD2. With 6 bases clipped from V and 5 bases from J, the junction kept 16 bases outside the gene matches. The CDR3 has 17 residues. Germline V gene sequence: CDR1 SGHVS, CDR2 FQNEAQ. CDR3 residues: CASSPKRLAMNHNEQFF. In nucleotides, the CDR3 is TGTGCCAGCAGTCCGAAAAGACTAGCAATGAACCACAATGAGCAGTTCTTC.

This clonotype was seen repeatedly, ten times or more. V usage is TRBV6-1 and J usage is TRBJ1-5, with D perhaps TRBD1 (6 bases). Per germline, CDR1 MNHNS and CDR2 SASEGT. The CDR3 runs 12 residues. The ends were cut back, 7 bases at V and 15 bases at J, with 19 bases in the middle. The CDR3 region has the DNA TGTGCCAGCAAACCTCCCCAGGGGCCTGGGCATTTT. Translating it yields CASKPPQGPGHF.

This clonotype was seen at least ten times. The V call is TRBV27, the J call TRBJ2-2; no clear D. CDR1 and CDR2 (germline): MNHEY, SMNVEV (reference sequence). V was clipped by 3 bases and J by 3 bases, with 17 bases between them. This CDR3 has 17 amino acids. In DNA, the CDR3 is TGTGCCAGCAGTTTCAGATGGGGTGGGATTGACACCGGGGAGCTGTTTTTT. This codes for CASSFRWGGIDTGELFF.

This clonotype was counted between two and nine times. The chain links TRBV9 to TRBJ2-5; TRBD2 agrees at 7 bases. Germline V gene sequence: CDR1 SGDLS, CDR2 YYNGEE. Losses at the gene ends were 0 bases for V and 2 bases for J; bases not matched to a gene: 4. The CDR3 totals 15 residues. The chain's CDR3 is CASSVGAGEQETQYF. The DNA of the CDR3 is TGTGCCAGCAGCGTAGGGGCGGGGGAGCAAGAGACCCAGTACTTC.

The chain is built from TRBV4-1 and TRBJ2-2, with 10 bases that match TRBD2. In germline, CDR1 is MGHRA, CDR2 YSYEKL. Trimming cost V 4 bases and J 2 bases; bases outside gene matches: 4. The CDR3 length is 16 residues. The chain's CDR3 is CASSPIAGGNTGELFF. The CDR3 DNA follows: TGCGCCAGCAGCCCTATAGCGGGAGGAAACACCGGGGAGCTGTTTTTT.

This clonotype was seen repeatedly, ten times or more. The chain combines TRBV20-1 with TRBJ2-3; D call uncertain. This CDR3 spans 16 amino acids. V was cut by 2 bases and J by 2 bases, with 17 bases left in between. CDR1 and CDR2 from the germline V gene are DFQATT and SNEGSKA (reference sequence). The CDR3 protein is CSARRRAPTFTDTQYF. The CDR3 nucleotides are TGCAGTGCTAGACGAAGGGCCCCGACTTTCACAGATACGCAGTATTTT.